This T cell receptor (beta chain) was identified during a study of technical replicates of blood from several donors. The CDR3 totals 14 residues. Germline V CDR1 and CDR2: SGHAT, FQNNGV. The trim removed 2 bases at V and 8 bases at J, leaving 7 bases unmatched. This clone was detected once. Using immunoSEQ multiplex PCR, the repertoire was profiled, and TCRdb retains in-frame clones only, with some absent. This repertoire shows roughly 60,000 clones, more than 75% found once; its top ten account for about 5.5%. This receptor was identified in a human donor in good health. Some clones in this sample may be carry-over from other donors' samples. Specimen: PBMCs. V gene TRBV11-2 combines with J gene TRBJ1-2; 8 positions match TRBD1. The chain's CDR3 is CASSLSQGAGGYTF. In nucleotides, the CDR3 is TGTGCCAGCAGCTTATCCCAGGGGGCCGGAGGCTACACCTTC.